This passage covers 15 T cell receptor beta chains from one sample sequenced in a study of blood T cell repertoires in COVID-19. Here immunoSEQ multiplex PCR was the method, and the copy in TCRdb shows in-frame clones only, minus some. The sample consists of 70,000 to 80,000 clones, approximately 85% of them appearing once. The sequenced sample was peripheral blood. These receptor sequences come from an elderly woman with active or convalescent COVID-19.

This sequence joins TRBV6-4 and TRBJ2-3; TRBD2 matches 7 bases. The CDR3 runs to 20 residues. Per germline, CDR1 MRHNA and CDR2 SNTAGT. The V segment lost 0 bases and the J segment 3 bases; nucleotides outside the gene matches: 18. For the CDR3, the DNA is TGTGCCAGCAGTGACTCCAGGGTCGGGGGGTTCCTCCTCCTAACAGATACGCAGTATTTT. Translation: CASSDSRVGGFLLLTDTQYF.

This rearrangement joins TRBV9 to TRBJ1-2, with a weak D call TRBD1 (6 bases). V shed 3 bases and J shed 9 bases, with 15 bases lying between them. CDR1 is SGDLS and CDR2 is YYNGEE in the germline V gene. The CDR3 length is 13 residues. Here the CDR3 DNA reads TGTGCCAGCAGCGAGAGCAGGGGCAGGAGCTACACCTTC. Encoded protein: CASSESRGRSYTF.

The DNA of the CDR3 is TGTGCCAGCAGCCAAGATGTAACAGCGAACACTGAAGCTTTCTTT. This translates into CASSQDVTANTEAFF. V is TRBV4-2 and J is TRBJ1-1; D ambiguous. V lost 0 bases and J 1 base, leaving 9 bases between the germline ends. CDR1 is LGHNA and CDR2 is YNFKEQ in the germline V gene. CDR3 length equals 15 residues.

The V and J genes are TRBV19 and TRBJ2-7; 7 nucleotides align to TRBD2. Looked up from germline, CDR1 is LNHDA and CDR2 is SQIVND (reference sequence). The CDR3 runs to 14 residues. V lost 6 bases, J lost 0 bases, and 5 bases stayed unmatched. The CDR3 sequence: CASSPAGTSYEQYF. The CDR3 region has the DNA TGTGCCAGTAGCCCAGCGGGGACCTCCTACGAGCAGTACTTC.

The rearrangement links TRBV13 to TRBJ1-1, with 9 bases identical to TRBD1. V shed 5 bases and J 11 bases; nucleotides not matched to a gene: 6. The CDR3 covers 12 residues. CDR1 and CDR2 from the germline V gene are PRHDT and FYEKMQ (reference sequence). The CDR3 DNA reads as TGTGCCAGCAGCCGGGACAGGGATATTGCTTTCTTT. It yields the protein CASSRDRDIAFF.

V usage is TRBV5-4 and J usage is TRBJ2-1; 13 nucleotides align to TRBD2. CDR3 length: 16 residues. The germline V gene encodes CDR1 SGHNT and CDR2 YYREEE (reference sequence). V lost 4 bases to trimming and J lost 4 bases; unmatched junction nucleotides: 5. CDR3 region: CASSILAGGPYNEQFF. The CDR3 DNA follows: TGTGCCAGCAGCATACTAGCGGGGGGGCCGTACAATGAGCAGTTCTTC.

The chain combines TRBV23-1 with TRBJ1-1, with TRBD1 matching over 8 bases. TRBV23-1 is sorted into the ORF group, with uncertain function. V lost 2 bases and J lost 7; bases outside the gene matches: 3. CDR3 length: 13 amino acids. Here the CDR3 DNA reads TGCGCCAGCAGTCAAGGACAGGGCGGTGAAGCTTTCTTT. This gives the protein CASSQGQGGEAFF.

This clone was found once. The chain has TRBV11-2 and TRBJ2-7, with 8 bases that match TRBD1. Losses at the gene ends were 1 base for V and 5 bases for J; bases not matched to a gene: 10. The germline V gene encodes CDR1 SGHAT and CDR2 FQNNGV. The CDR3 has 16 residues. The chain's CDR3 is CASSLVGSTGVDEQYF. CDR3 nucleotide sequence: TGTGCCAGCAGCTTAGTAGGGTCGACAGGGGTAGACGAGCAGTACTTC.

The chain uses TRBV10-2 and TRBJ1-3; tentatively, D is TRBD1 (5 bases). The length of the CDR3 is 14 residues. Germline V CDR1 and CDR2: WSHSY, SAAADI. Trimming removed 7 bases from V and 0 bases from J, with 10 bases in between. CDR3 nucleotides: TGCGCCAGCAACGACAGAAGCTCTGGAAACACCATATATTTT. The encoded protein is CASNDRSSGNTIYF.

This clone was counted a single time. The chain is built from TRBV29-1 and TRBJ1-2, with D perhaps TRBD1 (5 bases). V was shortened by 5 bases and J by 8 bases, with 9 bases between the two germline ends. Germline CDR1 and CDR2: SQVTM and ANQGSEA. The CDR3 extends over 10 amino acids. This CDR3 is CSVSGGGYTF. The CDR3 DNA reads TGCAGCGTTTCCGGGGGAGGCTACACCTTC.

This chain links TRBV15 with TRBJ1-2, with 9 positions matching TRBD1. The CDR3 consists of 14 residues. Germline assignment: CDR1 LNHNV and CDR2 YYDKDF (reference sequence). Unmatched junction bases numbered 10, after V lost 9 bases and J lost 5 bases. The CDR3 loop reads CATGEGQGLYGYTF. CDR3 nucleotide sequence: TGTGCCACTGGAGAGGGACAGGGATTGTATGGCTACACCTTC.

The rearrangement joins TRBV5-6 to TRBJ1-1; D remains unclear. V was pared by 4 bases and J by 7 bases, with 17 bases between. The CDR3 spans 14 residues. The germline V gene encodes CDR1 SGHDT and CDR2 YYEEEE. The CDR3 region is CASSLPSGPLEAFF. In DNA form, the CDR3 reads TGTGCCAGCAGCCTTCCTTCAGGTCCACTTGAAGCTTTCTTT.

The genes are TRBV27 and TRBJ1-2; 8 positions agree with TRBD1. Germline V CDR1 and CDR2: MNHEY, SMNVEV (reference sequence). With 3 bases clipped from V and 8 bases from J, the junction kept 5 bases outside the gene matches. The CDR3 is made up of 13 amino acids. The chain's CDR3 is CASSFTGGLGYTF. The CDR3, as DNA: TGTGCCAGCAGTTTTACAGGGGGTTTGGGCTACACCTTC.

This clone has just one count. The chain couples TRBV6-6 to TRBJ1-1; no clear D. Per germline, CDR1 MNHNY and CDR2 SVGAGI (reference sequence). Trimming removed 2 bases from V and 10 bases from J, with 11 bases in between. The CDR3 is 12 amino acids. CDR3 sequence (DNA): TGTGCCAGCAGTTACGGTCGTTTCGGAGCTTTCTTT. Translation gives CASSYGRFGAFF.

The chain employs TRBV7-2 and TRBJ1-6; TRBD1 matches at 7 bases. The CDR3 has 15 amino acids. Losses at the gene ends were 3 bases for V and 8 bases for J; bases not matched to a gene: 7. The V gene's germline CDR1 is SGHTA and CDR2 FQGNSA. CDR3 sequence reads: CASSFEDRSDSPLHF. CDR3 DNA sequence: TGTGCCAGCAGCTTTGAGGACAGGTCCGATTCACCCCTCCACTTT.